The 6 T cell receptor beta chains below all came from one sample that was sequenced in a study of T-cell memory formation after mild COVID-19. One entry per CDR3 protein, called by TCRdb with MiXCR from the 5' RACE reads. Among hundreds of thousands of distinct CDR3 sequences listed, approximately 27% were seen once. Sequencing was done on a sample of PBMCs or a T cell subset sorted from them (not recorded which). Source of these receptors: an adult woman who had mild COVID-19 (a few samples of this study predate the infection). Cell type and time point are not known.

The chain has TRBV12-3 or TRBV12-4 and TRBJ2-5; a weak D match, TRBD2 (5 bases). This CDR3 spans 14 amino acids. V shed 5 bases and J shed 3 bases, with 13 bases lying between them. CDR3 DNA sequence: TGTGCCAGCAGTCGGGCCGGAGGAGAAGAGACCCAGTACTTC. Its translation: CASSRAGGEETQYF.

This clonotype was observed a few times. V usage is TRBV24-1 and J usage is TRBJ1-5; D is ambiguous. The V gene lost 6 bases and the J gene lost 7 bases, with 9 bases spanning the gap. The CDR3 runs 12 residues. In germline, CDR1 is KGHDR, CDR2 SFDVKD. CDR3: CATSFGGQPQHF. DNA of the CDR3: TGTGCCACCAGTTTCGGTGGCCAGCCCCAGCATTTT.

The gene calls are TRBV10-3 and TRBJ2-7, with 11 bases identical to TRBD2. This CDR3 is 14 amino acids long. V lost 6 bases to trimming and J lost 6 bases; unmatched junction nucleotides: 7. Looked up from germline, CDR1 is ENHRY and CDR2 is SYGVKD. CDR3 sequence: CAISPGLADLEQYF. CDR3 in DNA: TGTGCCATCAGCCCGGGACTAGCGGATCTCGAGCAGTACTTC.

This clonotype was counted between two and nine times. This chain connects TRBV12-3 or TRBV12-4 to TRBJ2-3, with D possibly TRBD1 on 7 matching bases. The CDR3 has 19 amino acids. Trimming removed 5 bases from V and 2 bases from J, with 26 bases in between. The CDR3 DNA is TGTGCCAGCAGTCGACAGGGAGTAGTGGTTGCGGGGTCCACAGATACGCAGTATTTT. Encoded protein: CASSRQGVVVAGSTDTQYF.

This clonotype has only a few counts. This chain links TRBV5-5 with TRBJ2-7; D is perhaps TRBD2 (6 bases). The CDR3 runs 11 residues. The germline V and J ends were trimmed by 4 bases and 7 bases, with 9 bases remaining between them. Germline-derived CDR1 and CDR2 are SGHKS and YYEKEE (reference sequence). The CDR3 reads CASSPRGEQYF. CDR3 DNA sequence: TGTGCCAGCAGCCCCCGGGGGGAGCAGTACTTC.

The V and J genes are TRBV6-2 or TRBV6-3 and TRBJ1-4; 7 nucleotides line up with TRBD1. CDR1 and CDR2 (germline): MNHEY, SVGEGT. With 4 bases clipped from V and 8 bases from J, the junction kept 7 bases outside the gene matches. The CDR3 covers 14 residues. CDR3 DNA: TGTGCCAGCAGTTCACCGAAGACAGGGGAAAAACTGTTTTTT. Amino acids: CASSSPKTGEKLFF.